This T cell receptor beta chain is drawn from a study of blood T cell repertoires in COVID-19. Study in general: Nucleic acid was either cDNA or gDNA, and it came from T cells, B-cell-depleted T cells, or PBMCs.

Study members were between roughly 18 and 100 years old and lived in approximately 25 US regions. The ends were cut back, 4 bases at V and 6 bases at J, with 13 bases in the middle. This CDR3 is built from 15 residues. The germline V gene encodes CDR1 LGHDT and CDR2 YNNKEL (reference sequence). In the original analysis: Quantification of nucleated cells was approximated via reference gene primer amplification. Profiling relied on immunoSEQ multiplex PCR, and the TCRdb table lists in-frame clones only, not all of them. From that table come the V and J calls and clone size; the DNA was used to work out D and trimming. The data hold around 280,000 clones, with around 90% observed a single time.

This TCR derives from a woman in her 40s who had recovered from COVID-19. The chain recombines TRBV3-1 (or the pseudogene TRBV3-2) with TRBJ1-6; D gene unclear. Specimen: PBMCs or T cells enriched from blood (not recorded which). CDR3 DNA sequence: TGTGCCAGCAGCCGGGTCGGGTTCGGTAATTCACCCCTCCACTTT. Its translation is CASSRVGFGNSPLHF.